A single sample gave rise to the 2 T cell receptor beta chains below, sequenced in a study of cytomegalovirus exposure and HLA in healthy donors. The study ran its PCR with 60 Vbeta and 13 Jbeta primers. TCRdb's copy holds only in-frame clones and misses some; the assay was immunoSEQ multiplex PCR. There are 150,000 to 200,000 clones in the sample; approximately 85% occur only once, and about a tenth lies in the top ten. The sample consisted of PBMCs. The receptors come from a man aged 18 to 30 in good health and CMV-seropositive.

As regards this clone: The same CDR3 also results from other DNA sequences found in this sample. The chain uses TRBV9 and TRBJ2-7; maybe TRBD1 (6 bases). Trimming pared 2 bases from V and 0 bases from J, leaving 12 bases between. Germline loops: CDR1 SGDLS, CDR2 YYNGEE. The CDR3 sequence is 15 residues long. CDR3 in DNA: TGTGCCAGCAGCGTGGCCGGGACAAGCTCCTACGAGCAGTACTTC. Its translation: CASSVAGTSSYEQYF.

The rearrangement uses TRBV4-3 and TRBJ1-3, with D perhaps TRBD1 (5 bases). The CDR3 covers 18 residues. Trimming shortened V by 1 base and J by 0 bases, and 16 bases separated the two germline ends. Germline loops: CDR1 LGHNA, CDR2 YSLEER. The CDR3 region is CASSQVSARASSGNTIYF. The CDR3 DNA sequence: TGCGCCAGCAGCCAAGTATCAGCCAGGGCCAGCTCTGGAAACACCATATATTTT.